This is a list of T cell receptor beta chains from one sample in a study of tumor and adjacent non-tumor tissue in lung cancer. TCRdb reprocessed the multiplex PCR reads with MiXCR, giving one entry per CDR3 protein. The profile shows 75,000 to 95,000 distinct CDR3 sequences, roughly 66% of them singletons. The material sequenced was lung tumor tissue. These receptors were taken from a man aged 55 to 70 with non-small cell lung cancer. CDR3s include the opening cysteine and the closing phenylalanine or tryptophan. The D gene is left open where the match is weak. Not all rows give a size; the values are once, few, many and, for expanded clones, a class.

size: NA
V: TRBV10-3
J: TRBJ2-7
D: TRBD1
CDR3: CAISSTGTGNYEQYF
DNA: TGTGCCATCAGTTCTACCGGGACAGGGAACTACGAGCAGTACTTC

size: many
V: TRBV5-1
J: TRBJ1-4
D: NA
CDR3: CASSLDGTANEKLFF
DNA: TGCGCCAGCAGCTTGGACGGGACTGCTAATGAAAAACTGTTTTTT

size: NA
V: TRBV6-1
J: TRBJ2-1
D: NA
CDR3: CASSTIGAYNEQFF
DNA: TGCGCCAGCAGCACTATCGGGGCTTACAATGAGCAGTTCTTC

size: NA
V: TRBV6-1
J: TRBJ2-7
D: TRBD2
CDR3: CASSRLALAGASTCEQYF
DNA: TGTGCCAGCAGCCGATTAGCACTAGCGGGGGCCTCGACCTGCGAGCAGTACTTC

size: NA
V: TRBV9
J: TRBJ2-5
D: NA
CDR3: CDTSVELGEETQYF
DNA: TGTGACACCAGCGTAGAACTAGGGGAAGAGACCCAGTACTTC

size: NA
V: TRBV12-3/TRBV12-4
J: TRBJ2-1
D: TRBD2
CDR3: CVSSWGLAGGGELFF
DNA: TGTGTCAGCAGTTGGGGACTAGCGGGAGGGGGTGAGCTGTTCTTC

size: NA
V: TRBV11-2
J: TRBJ2-2
D: NA
CDR3: CASSIQYTGQLFF
DNA: TGTGCCAGCAGCATCCAGTATACCGGGCAGCTGTTTTTT

size: NA
V: TRBV12-3/TRBV12-4
J: TRBJ1-6
D: NA
CDR3: CASCDTSSYNSLLHF
DNA: TGTGCCAGCTGTGACACTAGCTCCTATAATTCACTCCTCCACTTT

size: NA
V: TRBV12-3/TRBV12-4
J: TRBJ2-1
D: NA
CDR3: CASSYRGRLVRGFYNEQFF
DNA: TGCGCCAGCAGTTACCGTGGGAGACTAGTGAGAGGGTTCTACAATGAGCAGTTCTTC

size: NA
V: TRBV29-1
J: TRBJ2-1
D: TRBD2
CDR3: CCVEVASGRGNEQFF
DNA: TGCTGCGTTGAAGTGGCTAGCGGGAGGGGAAATGAGCAGTTCTTC

size: NA
V: TRBV4-3
J: TRBJ1-2
D: NA
CDR3: CASCQAGPRGTKNYGYTF
DNA: TGCGCCAGCTGCCAGGCGGGACCGCGAGGGACTAAGAACTATGGCTACACCTTC

size: NA
V: TRBV29-1
J: TRBJ2-3
D: NA
CDR3: CSVESSTGPDTQYF
DNA: TGCAGCGTCGAGTCGAGTACTGGACCAGATACGCAGTATTTT

size: NA
V: TRBV20-1
J: TRBJ1-6
D: NA
CDR3: CNVRTEGVRNSPLHF
DNA: TGCAATGTTAGAACCGAGGGGGTCAGGAATTCACCCCTCCACTTT

size: NA
V: TRBV4-2
J: TRBJ1-2
D: NA
CDR3: CASSPRADRPYGYIF
DNA: TGTGCCAGCAGCCCAAGGGCGGACAGACCCTATGGCTACATCTTC

size: NA
V: TRBV12-3/TRBV12-4
J: TRBJ2-4
D: NA
CDR3: CASRSGQGVQGDIQYF
DNA: TGTGCCAGCAGGTCCGGACAAGGGGTGCAAGGGGACATTCAGTACTTC

size: NA
V: TRBV11-3
J: TRBJ2-2
D: NA
CDR3: CASSLEHLNAGELLF
DNA: TGTGCCAGCAGCTTGGAACACTTGAACGCCGGGGAGTTGCTTTTT

size: NA
V: TRBV7-9
J: TRBJ1-1
D: TRBD1
CDR3: CASSLGGTGKSFF
DNA: TGTGCCAGCAGCCTAGGAGGGACAGGGAAATCTTTCTTT

size: NA
V: TRBV4-3
J: TRBJ2-1
D: NA
CDR3: CDSSQDHGLSYNEQFF
DNA: TGCGACAGCAGCCAAGATCATGGATTGAGCTACAATGAGCAGTTCTTC

size: NA
V: TRBV11-2
J: TRBJ2-3
D: TRBD2
CDR3: CASNLRLAGGPTDAQYF
DNA: TGTGCCAGCAACTTACGGCTAGCGGGGGGGCCGACAGATGCGCAGTATTTT

size: NA
V: TRBV20-1
J: TRBJ2-3
D: NA
CDR3: CNTRGPYQGTDTQYF
DNA: TGCAATACTAGAGGACCGTATCAGGGCACAGATACGCAGTATTTT

size: NA
V: TRBV6-6
J: TRBJ1-5
D: NA
CDR3: CVSRPRVTAFGNQSQHF
DNA: TGTGTCAGCAGGCCCCGGGTTACGGCGTTTGGCAATCAGTCCCAGCATTTT

size: NA
V: TRBV28
J: TRBJ2-7
D: NA
CDR3: CASNGTLPYEQYF
DNA: TGTGCCAGCAACGGGACATTACCCTACGAGCAGTACTTC

size: once
V: TRBV11-1
J: TRBJ2-1
D: NA
CDR3: CASIEQSRSEQFF
DNA: TGTGCCAGCATCGAACAGAGTCGCAGTGAGCAGTTCTTC

size: many
V: TRBV5-4
J: TRBJ1-1
D: TRBD1
CDR3: CASSLVQGSTEAFF
DNA: TGTGCCAGCAGCTTGGTACAGGGGAGCACTGAAGCTTTCTTT

size: many
V: TRBV20-1
J: TRBJ2-5
D: TRBD1
CDR3: CSARAGQGRETQYF
DNA: TGCAGTGCTAGGGCGGGACAGGGCAGAGAGACCCAGTACTTC

size: many
V: TRBV10-3
J: TRBJ2-2
D: NA
CDR3: CAISRVTGLNTGELFF
DNA: TGTGCCATCAGTCGCGTGACAGGCCTGAACACCGGGGAGCTGTTTTTT

size: once
V: TRBV6-5
J: TRBJ1-6
D: NA
CDR3: CTSSYFSNPIHYSPLHF
DNA: TGTACTAGCAGTTACTTTTCCAATCCTATTCATTATTCGCCCCTCCACTTT

size: NA
V: TRBV29-1
J: TRBJ2-7
D: NA
CDR3: CSVATESYERYF
DNA: TGCAGCGTAGCTACAGAGTCCTACGAGCGGTACTTC

size: NA
V: TRBV6-5
J: TRBJ2-7
D: TRBD2
CDR3: CDSTRLAWGETQYEQYF
DNA: TGTGACAGCACCCGACTAGCGTGGGGCGAAACGCAGTACGAGCAGTACTTC

size: NA
V: TRBV6-5
J: TRBJ2-7
D: NA
CDR3: CPSREGHRPYEQYF
DNA: TGTCCCAGCAGGGAAGGGCACAGACCCTACGAGCAGTATTTC

size: once
V: TRBV11-2
J: TRBJ2-1
D: NA
CDR3: CASQLSRSMYNEQFF
DNA: TGTGCCAGCCAACTAAGCAGGTCTATGTACAATGAGCAGTTCTTC

size: NA
V: TRBV29-1
J: TRBJ2-7
D: NA
CDR3: CSVEGGAYDHYF
DNA: TGCAGCGTTGAGGGGGGCGCGTACGATCACTACTTC

size: many
V: TRBV20-1
J: TRBJ2-5
D: NA
CDR3: CSARAGVVETQYF
DNA: TGCAGTGCTAGAGCTGGGGTGGTGGAGACCCAGTACTTC

size: few
V: TRBV2
J: TRBJ1-3
D: NA
CDR3: CASSDNRLSSGNTIYF
DNA: TGTGCCAGCAGTGATAACAGGTTAAGCTCTGGAAACACCATATATTTT

size: NA
V: TRBV20-1
J: TRBJ2-5
D: TRBD2
CDR3: CSARGLAGSPGGETQHF
DNA: TGCAGTGCTAGAGGGCTAGCGGGGTCGCCAGGGGGAGAGACCCAGCACTTC

size: few
V: TRBV20-1
J: TRBJ1-1
D: NA
CDR3: CSSRLEGRGETEAFF
DNA: TGCAGTTCTAGACTGGAGGGCAGGGGAGAAACTGAAGCTTTCTTT

size: NA
V: TRBV20-1
J: TRBJ1-1
D: TRBD1
CDR3: CSAQVRGNTEAFF
DNA: TGCAGTGCACAGGTCAGGGGGAACACTGAGGCTTTCTTT

size: NA
V: TRBV11-2
J: TRBJ1-1
D: NA
CDR3: CASRATTEMVEAFF
DNA: TGTGCCAGCAGGGCTACCACAGAGATGGTTGAAGCTTTCTTT

size: NA
V: TRBV11-2
J: TRBJ1-2
D: NA
CDR3: CASSLMEGSYGYTF
DNA: TGTGCCAGCAGCTTAATGGAAGGAAGCTATGGCTACACCTTC

size: NA
V: TRBV4-1
J: TRBJ2-1
D: TRBD2
CDR3: CASSRDRGTSGRVARSNEQFF
DNA: TGCGCCAGCAGCCGAGATCGAGGGACTAGCGGGAGGGTTGCCCGGAGCAATGAGCAGTTCTTC

size: many
V: TRBV5-6
J: TRBJ2-2
D: NA
CDR3: CASSLTGTDTGELFF
DNA: TGTGCCAGCAGCTTGACAGGGACGGACACCGGGGAGCTGTTTTTT